This TCR beta chain emerged from a study of T cells expressing NK-cell markers. Study-wide context: According to the study, TCR beta repertoires originated from sorted CD3+CD56+NKG2C+, CD3+CD56+NKG2C- and CD3+CD56-NKG2C+ T cells.

The germline CDR1 and CDR2 sequences are MNHEY and SVGAGI. This CDR3 comprises 16 residues. TCRdb reworked the 5' RACE reads into one entry per CDR3 protein, no DNA. The sample spans hundreds of thousands of distinct CDR3 sequences; the ten largest clones claim approximately 3.5%. Notes on the study in general: NKG2C+ dominant clonotypes from more than 5 donors made up roughly 1.0-7.5% of CD8+ T cells.

On this clonotype: Its antigen is unidentified.

Material: blood T cells: a sorted CD56 or NKG2C T cell subset, CD4+ or CD8+ T cells, or bulk PBMC T cells (not recorded which). This chain joins TRBV6-5 and TRBJ2-7; TCRdb reports TRBD1, a call that lacks DNA to check it against. The receptor was derived from a man between 18 and 29 years old in good health. The CDR3: CASSFKKDTFSYEQYF.